This entry lists 26 T cell receptor beta chains sequenced from one sample in a study of blood T cell repertoires in COVID-19. Clones were sequenced by immunoSEQ multiplex PCR, and TCRdb holds only the in-frame ones, with some missing. Here the sample spans some 150,000 clones, over 75% being singletons. What was sequenced was peripheral blood. These receptors all come from a human donor in a cohort sampled during active COVID-19.

The rearrangement joins TRBV5-1 to TRBJ1-1; 7 nucleotides match TRBD1. The CDR3 loop spans 14 amino acids. V gave up 4 bases and J gave up 4 bases; unmatched junction bases: 7. Germline lookup yields CDR1 SGHRS and CDR2 YFSETQ. CDR3 nucleotide sequence: TGCGCCAGCAGCGAGGGACAGAGAGGCACTGAAGCTTTCTTT. This translates into CASSEGQRGTEAFF.

The chain uses TRBV11-3 and TRBJ2-3, with D tentatively TRBD2 (6 bases). The V end was cut by 5 bases, the J end by 6 bases, with 9 bases between. Germline V gene data show CDR1 as SGHNT and CDR2 as YENEEA. The CDR3 runs 12 residues. CDR3 protein: CASSPGEDTQYF. The CDR3 DNA is TGTGCCAGCAGCCCGGGGGAGGATACGCAGTATTTT.

V gene TRBV2 combines with J gene TRBJ2-5; TRBD2 matches 7 bases. The V segment lost 0 bases and the J segment 11 bases; nucleotides outside the gene matches: 15. Germline CDR1 and CDR2: SNHLY and FYNNEI. This CDR3 is built from 16 residues. CDR3 amino acids: CASSEALGGGITTQYF. The CDR3 DNA follows: TGTGCCAGCAGTGAAGCGCTTGGGGGGGGTATCACGACTCAGTACTTC.

This sequence joins TRBV19 and TRBJ2-3; 7 positions match TRBD2. Germline trimming cut 8 bases from V and 0 bases from J; bases unmatched to any gene: 2. CDR1 is LNHDA and CDR2 is SQIVND in the germline V gene (reference sequence). This CDR3 spans 13 amino acids. The CDR3 DNA reads TGTGCCAGTCGGGACTACAGCACAGATACGCAGTATTTT. Its protein product is CASRDYSTDTQYF.

The chain recombines TRBV30 with TRBJ2-3, with D uncertain. The V gene's germline CDR1 is GTSNPN and CDR2 SVGIG (reference sequence). Deletions cut 1 base from V and 1 base from J, with 9 bases between. The CDR3 sequence is 14 residues long. The chain's CDR3 is CAWSGHKRTDTQYF. The CDR3 coding sequence is TGTGCCTGGAGTGGGCATAAACGCACAGATACGCAGTATTTT.

J is TRBJ2-1 and V is TRBV10-3, with 8 bases lining up with TRBD1. Per germline, CDR1 ENHRY and CDR2 SYGVKD. The trim removed 4 bases at V and 5 bases at J, leaving 13 bases unmatched. This CDR3 region has 17 residues. CDR3 region: CAISANAGTGKNNEQFF. The CDR3 DNA is TGTGCCATCAGTGCGAACGCCGGGACAGGTAAAAACAATGAGCAGTTCTTC.

The V gene is TRBV12-3 or TRBV12-4, the J gene TRBJ1-2; D ambiguous. Trimming left V 3 bases short and J 7 bases short, with 9 bases between. The CDR3 runs 12 residues. The CDR3 DNA sequence: TGTGCCAGCAGTTTCTGGAGCTCTGGCTACACCTTC. As protein: CASSFWSSGYTF.

The chain has TRBV6-1 and TRBJ2-5; 10 bases line up with TRBD1. The germline CDR1 and CDR2 sequences are MNHNS and SASEGT. The CDR3 covers 15 residues. The ends lost 3 bases at V and 1 base at J; junction bases unmatched: 2. This chain's CDR3 is CASSDGQGGQETQYF. CDR3 in DNA: TGTGCCAGCAGTGACGGACAGGGGGGCCAAGAGACCCAGTACTTC.

This sequence joins TRBV11-3 and TRBJ2-2; maybe TRBD2 (5 bases). Trimming took 5 bases from V and 0 from J, leaving 10 bases between them. The CDR3 is made up of 15 amino acids. Germline CDR1 is SGHNT and CDR2 is YENEEA. DNA of the CDR3: TGTGCCAGCAGCCGAACCGGGGCGAACACCGGGGAGCTGTTTTTT. Protein: CASSRTGANTGELFF.

The rearrangement links TRBV6-2 or TRBV6-3 to TRBJ2-3; TRBD2 agrees at 14 bases. V was clipped by 5 bases and J by 1 base; unmatched bases: 5. Germline loops: CDR1 MNHEY, CDR2 SVGEGT. The CDR3 is made up of 17 amino acids. CDR3 residues: CASSQGLAGARTDTQYF. The DNA for the CDR3 is TGTGCCAGCAGTCAGGGACTAGCGGGGGCGCGCACAGATACGCAGTATTTT.

The CDR3 DNA is TGTGCCAGCAGCTTACGGGAACAGTCCTACGAGCAGTACGTC. Translation: CASSLREQSYEQYV. V is TRBV7-8 and J is TRBJ2-7; possibly TRBD2 for D (5 bases). CDR3 length: 14 residues. Germline V lookup: CDR1 SGHVS, CDR2 FQNEAQ. Trimming took 2 bases from V and 1 from J, leaving 9 bases between them.

This clone was counted once. V and J are TRBV6-2 or TRBV6-3 and TRBJ1-2, with 9 bases that match TRBD1. Trimming cost V 5 bases and J 4 bases; bases outside gene matches: 14. The CDR3 loop spans 17 amino acids. Germline CDR1 is MNHEY and CDR2 is SVGEGT. The CDR3 region is CASSHRSTGGGSYGYTF. The CDR3 DNA sequence: TGTGCCAGCAGTCACCGATCGACAGGGGGAGGTAGCTATGGCTACACCTTC.

The rearrangement links TRBV7-3 to TRBJ2-3, with 10 bases lining up with TRBD1. Germline loops: CDR1 SGHTA, CDR2 FQGTGA. CDR3 length: 15 amino acids. V trimming: 7 bases; J trimming: 1 base; junction bases outside the gene matches: 5. The CDR3 region is CASTLDRGRTDTQYF. The DNA of the CDR3 is TGTGCCAGCACCCTCGACAGGGGGCGCACAGATACGCAGTATTTT.

The chain recombines TRBV30 with TRBJ2-3; TRBD2 aligns across 7 bases. Germline V gene data show CDR1 as GTSNPN and CDR2 as SVGIG (reference sequence). The CDR3 covers 16 residues. Here the CDR3 reads CASSTWRAGYTDTQYF. The CDR3 nucleotides are TGTGCGAGCTCGACGTGGCGAGCGGGATACACAGATACGCAGTATTTT. Using reference TRBV30 and TRBJ2-3 for the parts outside the CDR3, the full variable domain is SQTIHQWPATLVQPVGSPLSLECTVEGTSNPNLYWYRQAAGRGLQLLFYSVGIGQISSEVPQNLSASRPQDRQFILSSKKLLLSDSGFYLCASSTWRAGYTDTQYFGPGTRLTVL.

This chain connects TRBV11-3 to TRBJ2-2; a possible D gene is TRBD1 (5 bases). The germline V gene has CDR1 SGHNT and CDR2 YENEEA. The V end lost 3 bases, the J end lost 6 bases, and 8 bases lay between the germline ends. The CDR3 extends over 13 amino acids. The CDR3 protein is CASSFLTAGELFF. The CDR3, as DNA: TGTGCCAGCAGCTTCTTGACAGCCGGGGAGCTGTTTTTT.

The V gene is TRBV4-1, the J gene TRBJ2-3, with a weak D call TRBD2 (7 bases). With 5 bases removed from V and 1 base from J, the gap between germline ends came to 13 bases. This CDR3 region has 15 residues. In germline, CDR1 is MGHRA, CDR2 YSYEKL. The CDR3 reads CASSLLGGRTDTQYF. DNA for the CDR3: TGCGCCAGCAGCTTACTGGGGGGGCGCACAGATACGCAGTATTTT.

The J gene is TRBJ1-1, the V gene TRBV18; D perhaps matches TRBD1 (5 bases). Germline V CDR1 and CDR2: KGHSH, LQKENI. V lost 6 bases to trimming and J lost 6 bases, with 8 bases between them. CDR3 length: 11 residues. As DNA, the CDR3 is TGTGCCAGCTCCGCAGGGTCTGAAGCTTTCTTT. Protein sequence: CASSAGSEAFF.

The gene calls are TRBV7-2 and TRBJ2-1, with 7 bases matching TRBD1. Per the germline V gene, CDR1 is SGHTA and CDR2 is FQGNSA. The junction had 6 bases not matched to a gene; V was cut back by 3 bases and J by 7 bases. The CDR3 totals 14 residues. The CDR3 DNA reads as TGTGCCAGCAGCTTGAACAGGGGCGAGAATGAGCAGTTCTTC. This codes for CASSLNRGENEQFF. The whole variable domain, filled in from reference TRBV7-2 and TRBJ2-1, reads GAGVSQSPSNKVTEKGKDVELRCDPISGHTALYWYRQSLGQGLEFLIYFQGNSAPDKSGLPSDRFSAERTGGSVSTLTIQRTQQEDSAVYLCASSLNRGENEQFFGPGTRLTVL.

This clone occurred once. The chain recombines TRBV11-3 with TRBJ2-1; D ambiguous. This CDR3 has 14 residues. Germline V gives CDR1 SGHNT, CDR2 YENEEA. Trimming stripped 5 bases from V and 6 bases from J, with 14 bases between. CDR3 nucleotide sequence: TGTGCCAGCAGCGTAGGCGCGATATTCAATGAGCAGTTCTTC. The encoded protein is CASSVGAIFNEQFF.

V is TRBV25-1 and J is TRBJ1-2; tentatively, D is TRBD1 (5 bases). This CDR3 has 15 residues. CDR1 is MGHDK and CDR2 is SYGVNS in the germline V gene. Between the trimmed V and J ends, which lost 1 base and 2 bases, there was a span of 11 bases. In DNA form, the CDR3 reads TGTGCCAGCAGTGAATCCGTGGGGGGGAACTATGGCTACACCTTC. Translating it yields CASSESVGGNYGYTF.

The V and J genes are TRBV3-1 (or the pseudogene TRBV3-2) and TRBJ2-1; D perhaps matches TRBD2 (7 bases). CDR1 is LGHDT and CDR2 is YNNKEL in the germline V gene (reference sequence). Between the trimmed V and J ends, which lost 4 bases and 7 bases, there was a span of 20 bases. The CDR3 is 16 amino acids. The CDR3 reads CASSLNEGGLSNEQFF. In nucleotides, the CDR3 is TGTGCCAGCAGCCTCAACGAGGGGGGGCTATCAAATGAGCAGTTCTTC.

As to this clone: Additional DNA sequences in this sample encode the identical CDR3. The chain is built from TRBV5-1 and TRBJ1-2, with 9 nucleotides matching TRBD1. The junction had 3 bases not matched to a gene; V was cut back by 4 bases and J by 5 bases. The CDR3 consists of 13 residues. Germline V lookup: CDR1 SGHRS, CDR2 YFSETQ. The CDR3 loop reads CASSPGQGYGYTF. The CDR3 region has the DNA TGCGCCAGCAGCCCGGGACAGGGTTATGGCTACACCTTC.

The chain has TRBV9 and TRBJ2-3; 8 positions match TRBD2. Unmatched junction bases numbered 2, after V lost 0 bases and J lost 2 bases. CDR3 length: 15 amino acids. In germline, CDR1 is SGDLS, CDR2 YYNGEE. CDR3 residues: CASSVGGRYTDTQYF. CDR3 sequence (DNA): TGTGCCAGCAGCGTAGGCGGGAGGTACACAGATACGCAGTATTTT.

This chain connects TRBV6-5 to TRBJ1-1; no reliable D call. The V gene's germline CDR1 is MNHEY and CDR2 SVGAGI. CDR3 length equals 13 residues. V was pared by 8 bases and J by 1 base, with 11 bases between. CDR3 in amino acids: CASSRGKNTEAFF. The CDR3 coding sequence is TGTGCCAGCTCTAGAGGGAAGAACACTGAAGCTTTCTTT.

This clone was seen a few times. The chain joins TRBV5-4 to TRBJ2-2; D might be TRBD2 (6 bases). Deletions cut 4 bases from V and 0 bases from J, with 10 bases between. This CDR3 region has 15 residues. Per germline, CDR1 SGHNT and CDR2 YYREEE (reference sequence). CDR3 DNA: TGTGCCAGCAGCCCCGGGACTGCGAACACCGGGGAGCTGTTTTTT. Protein sequence: CASSPGTANTGELFF.

The chain combines TRBV4-1 with TRBJ2-3, with D possibly being TRBD1 (5 bases). The CDR3 covers 14 residues. Between the trimmed V and J ends, which lost 1 base and 10 bases, there was a span of 15 bases. CDR1 MGHRA and CDR2 YSYEKL come from the germline V gene. CDR3 protein: CASSQGGKNEAQYF. The CDR3 nucleotides read TGCGCCAGCAGCCAAGGGGGCAAGAACGAGGCGCAGTATTTT.